These 11 T cell receptor beta chains came from one sample sequenced in a study of blood T cell repertoires in COVID-19. Only in-frame clones appear in the TCRdb table, and some are missing; sequencing was by immunoSEQ multiplex PCR. This table has approximately 120,000 clones, about 80% appearing once. Source material: peripheral blood. Every receptor here comes from a woman in her forties or fifties with acute or convalescent COVID-19.

The rearrangement joins TRBV6-1 to TRBJ1-5, with 7 positions matching TRBD1. Trimming at V came to 4 bases and at J to 2 bases, leaving 8 bases not matched to a gene. The V gene's germline CDR1 is MNHNS and CDR2 SASEGT. The CDR3 runs 16 residues. CDR3 nucleotide sequence: TGTGCCAGCAGTGGGACCGGGACAGCAGGCAATCAGCCCCAGCATTTT. Amino acids: CASSGTGTAGNQPQHF.

CDR3 sequence reads: CASSPFNAGNNQPQHF. Here the CDR3 DNA reads TGTGCCAGCTCACCTTTTAACGCGGGTAATAATCAGCCCCAGCATTTT. J is TRBJ1-5 and V is TRBV18; D gene uncertain. The ends were cut back, 3 bases at V and 4 bases at J, with 16 bases in the middle. This CDR3 is 16 amino acids long. Germline V CDR1 and CDR2: KGHSH, LQKENI.

V gene TRBV3-1 (or the pseudogene TRBV3-2) combines with J gene TRBJ1-4, with D possibly matching TRBD1 (6 bases). The CDR3 runs 15 residues. Germline CDR1 LGHDT, CDR2 YNNKEL (reference sequence). The germline V and J ends were trimmed by 4 bases and 8 bases, with 17 bases remaining between them. The CDR3 region is CASSLSAGEGEKLFF. The CDR3 nucleotides are TGTGCCAGCAGCCTAAGTGCAGGGGAGGGGGAAAAACTGTTTTTT.

The chain has TRBV2 and TRBJ1-5, with D possibly matching TRBD1 (6 bases). Germline V gene lookup returns CDR1 SNHLY and CDR2 FYNNEI. Trimming stripped 6 bases from V and 2 bases from J, with 11 bases between. This CDR3 is 14 amino acids long. CDR3 nucleotide sequence: TGTGCCAGCAGCGGGACAAGGGGCAATCAGCCCCAGCATTTT. The encoded protein is CASSGTRGNQPQHF.

The rearrangement joins TRBV7-9 to TRBJ2-5, with TRBD2 matching over 9 bases. The CDR3 is 16 amino acids. V gave up 5 bases and J gave up 4 bases; unmatched junction bases: 11. Germline V gene lookup returns CDR1 SEHNR and CDR2 FQNEAQ (reference sequence). For the CDR3, the DNA is TGTGCCAGCAGCCAACGGACTAGCGCGGGAATAGAGACCCAGTACTTC. This gives the protein CASSQRTSAGIETQYF.

The CDR3 DNA follows: TGCGCCAGCAGCCCGGGACTAGCGGGGCCCTTTTCGGATACGCAGTATTTT. It specifies CASSPGLAGPFSDTQYF. This chain links TRBV5-1 with TRBJ2-3; the match to TRBD2 covers 13 bases. Germline CDR1 reads SGHRS; CDR2 reads YFSETQ. This CDR3 region has 17 residues. The junction had 11 bases not matched to a gene; V was cut back by 4 bases and J by 6 bases.

The chain joins TRBV15 to TRBJ1-4, with D hard to call. CDR3 length equals 14 residues. The V and J ends lost 8 bases and 8 bases respectively, with 18 bases between them. The V gene's germline CDR1 is LNHNV and CDR2 YYDKDF (reference sequence). The CDR3 bases are TGTGCCACCGGTTCGAGGCTAGGTAGCGAAAAACTGTTTTTT. This sequence encodes CATGSRLGSEKLFF.

The chain joins TRBV5-1 to TRBJ2-7; D gene ambiguous. This CDR3 comprises 15 residues. Trimming pared 2 bases from V and 1 base from J, leaving 13 bases between. CDR1 and CDR2 from the germline V gene are SGHRS and YFSETQ. The DNA for the CDR3 is TGCGCCAGCAGCTTAGGCGGCTCGTTTTCCTACGAGCAGTACTTC. Amino acids: CASSLGGSFSYEQYF.

This rearrangement joins TRBV18 to TRBJ2-2, with D perhaps matching TRBD2 (5 bases). The CDR3 covers 15 residues. Trimming took off 3 bases at V and 6 bases at J, with 14 bases between the two ends. Germline CDR1 and CDR2: KGHSH and LQKENI. The DNA of the CDR3 is TGTGCCAGCTCACCTCTTCGGGAACTAGCCGGGGAGCTGTTTTTT. Translation gives CASSPLRELAGELFF.

This clone was detected only a few times. The junction and the germline gene differ at one end; a read error may be behind it. The J gene is TRBJ2-1, the V gene TRBV7-3; 11 bases match TRBD2. Germline CDR1 SGHTA, CDR2 FQGTGA. The CDR3 is 14 residues long. The CDR3 bases are TGTGCCAGCAGCGTAACTAGCGGGGGCAATGAGCAGTTCTTC. Its protein product is CASSVTSGGNEQFF.

This chain connects TRBV6-1 to TRBJ1-5; tentative D call: TRBD1 (5 bases). Trimming shortened V by 2 bases and J by 0 bases, and 5 bases separated the two germline ends. CDR1 MNHNS and CDR2 SASEGT come from the germline V gene. This CDR3 has 14 residues. For the CDR3, the DNA is TGTGCCAGCAGTGAAAGGGGTAGCAATCAGCCCCAGCATTTT. Encoded protein: CASSERGSNQPQHF.